These 28 T cell receptor beta chains were sequenced from one sample in a study of CD8+CD57+ T cells in acquired aplastic anemia. Patients who underwent sequencing had shown CD8+CD57+ cell expansion by flow cytometry. Genomic DNA acted as the template from which TCR beta VDJ combination and CDR3 sequence profiling were carried out. TCRdb re-called the reads through MiXCR, storing one row per CDR3 protein. Altogether hundreds of thousands of distinct CDR3 sequences are present, 25% to 40% being singletons, with the ten largest covering less than 1%. Material: sorted CD4+, CD8+, or CD8+CD57+ T cells (not recorded which) from PBMCs. The receptors come from a human donor with aplastic anemia.

This clonotype occurred many times. The chain combines TRBV20-1 with TRBJ1-2; possibly TRBD1 for D (6 bases). Trimming removed 7 bases at V and 8 bases at J, with 11 bases between. CDR1 is DFQATT and CDR2 is SNEGSKA in the germline V gene (reference sequence). The CDR3 contains 10 residues. CDR3 coding DNA: TGCAGTGGAGGGGGGGGAGGCTACACCTTC. Its translation: CSGGGGGYTF.

This clonotype was detected ten times or more. The junction departs from the called germline gene at one end, perhaps through a read error. V gene TRBV7-2 combines with J gene TRBJ2-5; D may be TRBD2 (6 bases). Germline loops: CDR1 SGHTA, CDR2 FQGNSA. The length of the CDR3 is 14 residues. The CDR3, as DNA: TGTGCCAGCAGCCGTACTAGCAGCCAAGAGACTCAGTACTTC. Protein: CASSRTSSQETQYF. The full variable domain, its missing parts supplied by reference TRBV7-2 and TRBJ2-5, is GAGVSQSPSNKVTEKGKDVELRCDPISGHTALYWYRQSLGQGLEFLIYFQGNSAPDKSGLPSDRFSAERTGGSVSTLTIQRTQQEDSAVYLCASSRTSSQETQYFGPGTRLLVL.

The genes are TRBV15 and TRBJ2-7; D remains ambiguous. Germline lookup yields CDR1 LNHNV and CDR2 YYDKDF (reference sequence). The CDR3 consists of 13 residues. V lost 8 bases and J lost 4, with 15 bases in between. The CDR3 loop reads CATAAGGPYEQYF. In DNA, the CDR3 is TGTGCCACCGCAGCAGGTGGTCCGTACGAGCAGTACTTC.

This clonotype was detected many times. V usage is TRBV6-1 and J usage is TRBJ1-2; no reliable D call. V was pared by 6 bases and J by 5 bases, with 13 bases between. Germline CDR1 and CDR2: MNHNS and SASEGT. The CDR3 has 13 residues. The DNA for the CDR3 is TGTGCCAGCAGACCCGAGGTAGGGTATGGCTACACCTTC. Its protein product is CASRPEVGYGYTF.

The chain combines TRBV7-6 with TRBJ1-2, with 9 positions matching TRBD1. The CDR3 loop spans 14 amino acids. V lost 1 base, J lost 7 bases, and 4 bases stayed unmatched. Germline CDR1 SGHVS, CDR2 FNYEAQ. DNA for the CDR3: TGTGCCAGCAGCTTAGACTGGACAGGGGTTGGCTACACCTTC. This sequence encodes CASSLDWTGVGYTF.

This clonotype was observed many times. The J gene is TRBJ2-3, the V gene TRBV5-6, with 8 bases matching TRBD1. The CDR3 has 13 residues. The germline CDR1 and CDR2 sequences are SGHDT and YYEEEE. V was clipped by 3 bases and J by 4 bases; unmatched bases: 1. This chain's CDR3 is CASSSGGPDTQYF. The CDR3 DNA follows: TGTGCCAGCAGCTCAGGGGGCCCAGATACGCAGTATTTT.

This clonotype was observed a handful of times. The chain uses TRBV9 and TRBJ1-1; TRBD1 is a possible D gene (6 bases). CDR1 and CDR2 from the germline V gene are SGDLS and YYNGEE. The length of the CDR3 is 14 residues. The V end lost 0 bases, the J end lost 3 bases, and 9 bases lay between the germline ends. CDR3 in amino acids: CASSVDRADTEAFF. DNA of the CDR3: TGTGCCAGCAGCGTAGACAGGGCGGACACTGAAGCTTTCTTT.

The chain recombines TRBV9 with TRBJ1-2; D ambiguous. Germline CDR1 is SGDLS and CDR2 is YYNGEE. CDR3 length: 13 residues. Trimming left V 2 bases short and J 3 bases short, with 8 bases between. DNA for the CDR3: TGTGCCAGCAGCGTGAACGGGCACTATGGCTACACCTTC. Amino acid sequence: CASSVNGHYGYTF. Full variable domain (rest looked up from reference TRBV9 and TRBJ1-2): DSGVTQTPKHLITATGQRVTLRCSPRSGDLSVYWYQQSLDQGLQFLIQYYNGEERAKGNILERFSAQQFPDLHSELNLSSLELGDSALYFCASSVNGHYGYTFGSGTRLTVV.

In its sample, this clonotype was seen many times. The chain carries TRBV14 and TRBJ2-5; unclear D gene. From germline, CDR1 is SGHDN and CDR2 FVKESK. The germline V and J ends were trimmed by 1 base and 1 base, with 13 bases remaining between them. CDR3 length: 16 residues. The CDR3 spells CASSQVALAVQETQYF. CDR3 nucleotides: TGTGCCAGCAGCCAAGTCGCCTTGGCAGTCCAAGAGACCCAGTACTTC.

This chain connects TRBV2 to TRBJ2-5; D unclear. The V and J ends lost 5 bases and 0 bases respectively, with 7 bases between them. CDR1 and CDR2 (germline): SNHLY, FYNNEI. The CDR3 contains 13 residues. As DNA, the CDR3 is TGTGCCAGCAGTAGGTGGGACCAAGAGACCCAGTACTTC. It codes for CASSRWDQETQYF.

This clonotype came up a few times. This chain uses TRBV4-3 with TRBJ2-1; 10 bases are a match to TRBD1. The J segment lost 8 bases and the V segment lost 4 bases, leaving 5 bases of the junction unmatched. The CDR3 covers 14 residues. Germline V gene lookup returns CDR1 LGHNA and CDR2 YSLEER. CDR3 protein: CASSRGTGADEQFF. The CDR3 bases are TGCGCCAGCAGCCGCGGGACAGGGGCCGATGAGCAGTTCTTC.

This clonotype was observed a single time. V is TRBV29-1 and J is TRBJ1-1; a possible D gene is TRBD1 (6 bases). V shed 6 bases and J shed 7 bases, with 12 bases lying between them. CDR3 length: 11 amino acids. Per the germline V gene, CDR1 is SQVTM and CDR2 is ANQGSEA. CDR3 in DNA: TGCAGCGTCCGGACAGACCTTGAAGCTTTCTTT. Its protein is CSVRTDLEAFF.

This clonotype was counted many times. The V and J genes are TRBV5-6 and TRBJ2-7, with D hard to call. Per the germline V gene, CDR1 is SGHDT and CDR2 is YYEEEE. The CDR3 is made up of 11 amino acids. The V end was cut by 3 bases, the J end by 6 bases, with 7 bases between. CDR3 protein: CASSSTSEQYF. The CDR3 DNA is TGTGCCAGCAGCTCCACCTCCGAGCAGTACTTC.

This clonotype has at least ten counts. This chain connects TRBV19 to TRBJ2-5; the match to TRBD1 covers 9 bases. CDR1 and CDR2 from the germline V gene are LNHDA and SQIVND (reference sequence). CDR3 length equals 12 residues. J lost 4 bases, V lost 10 bases, and 4 bases had no gene match. The CDR3 sequence is CATGDRVETQYF. The CDR3 bases are TGTGCCACCGGGGACAGGGTAGAGACCCAGTACTTC. Looking up the rest from reference TRBV19 and TRBJ2-5 gives the full variable domain: DGGITQSPKYLFRKEGQNVTLSCEQNLNHDAMYWYRQDPGQGLRLIYYSQIVNDFQKGDIAEGYSVSREKKESFPLTVTSAQKNPTAFYLCATGDRVETQYFGPGTRLLVL.

V gene TRBV7-9 combines with J gene TRBJ1-5; no firm D call. CDR3 length: 13 amino acids. Germline V gene data show CDR1 as SEHNR and CDR2 as FQNEAQ (reference sequence). V lost 8 bases and J lost 5, with 13 bases in between. DNA for the CDR3: TGTGCCAGCGTAGCGGGCCCGGATCAGCCCCAGCATTTT. It codes for CASVAGPDQPQHF.

The genes are TRBV19 and TRBJ1-1; 12 bases map to TRBD1. There are 16 residues in the CDR3. In germline, CDR1 is LNHDA, CDR2 SQIVND (reference sequence). Germline trimming cut 5 bases from V and 7 bases from J; bases unmatched to any gene: 11. The CDR3 bases are TGTGCCAGTAGTGGGGACAGGGGGCGCCCCGTGGGTGAAGCTTTCTTT. Translated, it gives CASSGDRGRPVGEAFF. Full variable domain (outside the CDR3, taken from reference TRBV19 and TRBJ1-1): DGGITQSPKYLFRKEGQNVTLSCEQNLNHDAMYWYRQDPGQGLRLIYYSQIVNDFQKGDIAEGYSVSREKKESFPLTVTSAQKNPTAFYLCASSGDRGRPVGEAFFGQGTRLTVV.

This chain uses TRBV29-1 with TRBJ1-1, with 7 bases aligning to TRBD1. The junction had 8 bases not matched to a gene; V was cut back by 6 bases and J by 1 base. From germline, CDR1 is SQVTM and CDR2 ANQGSEA. The CDR3 consists of 14 residues. The CDR3 loop is CSVNEGGGNTEAFF. The DNA of the CDR3 is TGCAGCGTGAACGAAGGGGGCGGGAACACTGAAGCTTTCTTT. Full variable domain (missing parts from reference TRBV29-1 and TRBJ1-1): SAVISQKPSRDICQRGTSLTIQCQVDSQVTMMFWYRQQPGQSLTLIATANQGSEATYESGFVIDKFPISRPNLTFSTLTVSNMSPEDSSIYLCSVNEGGGNTEAFFGQGTRLTVV.

This clonotype was recorded at least ten times. J is TRBJ2-7 and V is TRBV20-1, with D perhaps TRBD1 (6 bases). Germline V CDR1 and CDR2: DFQATT, SNEGSKA (reference sequence). The V and J ends lost 5 bases and 5 bases respectively, with 19 bases between them. This CDR3 has 14 residues. The CDR3 loop is CSAHGTSGGDEQYF. The CDR3 nucleotides read TGCAGTGCTCATGGGACATCCGGAGGCGACGAGCAGTACTTC.

The chain has TRBV24-1 and TRBJ2-7; D call uncertain. This CDR3 has 14 residues. Germline V gives CDR1 KGHDR, CDR2 SFDVKD. V was cut by 7 bases and J by 0 bases, with 12 bases left in between. This CDR3 reads CATSKSDISYEQYF. The CDR3 coding sequence is TGTGCCACCAGCAAAAGCGACATCTCCTACGAGCAGTACTTC.

The genes are TRBV7-3 and TRBJ1-1; D unclear. Looked up from germline, CDR1 is SGHTA and CDR2 is FQGTGA. Trimming pared 6 bases from V and 4 bases from J, leaving 12 bases between. CDR3 size: 13 residues. The CDR3 DNA follows: TGTGCCAGCAGACGAGGACCGTCCACTGAAGCTTTCTTT. Translated, it gives CASRRGPSTEAFF.

At least ten counts were recorded for this clonotype. The chain has TRBV29-1 and TRBJ2-1; 13 positions agree with TRBD2. Germline lookup yields CDR1 SQVTM and CDR2 ANQGSEA. V lost 6 bases, J lost 8 bases, and 10 bases stayed unmatched. There are 15 residues in the CDR3. CDR3 coding DNA: TGCAGCGTCGTGACCGGGACTAGCGGGATGGATGAGCAGTTCTTC. This encodes CSVVTGTSGMDEQFF.

This clonotype has a count of ten or more. The rearrangement links TRBV7-3 to TRBJ2-1, with D possibly matching TRBD2 (6 bases). Trimming took off 4 bases at V and 9 bases at J, with 13 bases between the two ends. This CDR3 has 13 residues. The germline gives CDR1 SGHTA, CDR2 FQGTGA. The CDR3 protein is CASSSGGLGEQFF. CDR3 nucleotides: TGTGCCAGCAGCTCCGGGGGATTGGGTGAGCAGTTCTTC.

Concerning this clonotype: A much larger clone is a single base away; this may be a read error. This chain connects TRBV7-2 to TRBJ1-2; TRBD1 matches at 7 bases. There are 15 residues in the CDR3. J gave up 0 bases and V 3 bases, and 4 bases lay outside the gene matches. Germline values: CDR1 SGHTA, CDR2 FQGNSA. The CDR3: CASSFRQGANYGYTF. DNA of the CDR3: TGTGCCAGCAGCTTTCGACAGGGCGCTAACTATGGCTACACCTTC.

This clonotype was seen a few times. V usage is TRBV20-1 and J usage is TRBJ2-2; D possibly corresponds to TRBD1 (6 bases). V gave up 1 base and J gave up 1 base, with 7 bases separating them. This CDR3 comprises 14 residues. The germline V gene encodes CDR1 DFQATT and CDR2 SNEGSKA (reference sequence). The CDR3 reads CSARAQGNTGELFF. The CDR3 DNA reads TGCAGTGCTAGAGCACAGGGGAACACCGGGGAGCTGTTTTTT.

V is TRBV20-1 and J is TRBJ2-1; a weak D match, TRBD2 (7 bases). The CDR3 sequence is 15 residues long. CDR1 is DFQATT and CDR2 is SNEGSKA in the germline V gene (reference sequence). Trimming removed 5 bases from V and 0 bases from J, with 14 bases in between. The CDR3 region has the DNA TGCAGTGCTTTTGAAAGGGGGGGCTCCTACAATGAGCAGTTCTTC. Translation gives CSAFERGGSYNEQFF.

A remark on this clonotype: A read error may be the cause here, since a much bigger clone is one base away. For the CDR3, the DNA is TGCGCCGGCAGCTTGGGGGGACAGGGATCCTACGAGCAGTACTTC. It encodes CAGSLGGQGSYEQYF. The gene calls are TRBV5-1 and TRBJ2-7, with 9 positions matching TRBD1. The length of the CDR3 is 15 residues. Germline loops: CDR1 SGHRS, CDR2 YFSETQ.

This clonotype was recorded a few times. The chain has TRBV20-1 and TRBJ1-2; TRBD1 is a possible D gene (5 bases). The germline V and J ends were trimmed by 6 bases and 4 bases, with 15 bases remaining between them. The CDR3 spans 13 residues. Germline lookup yields CDR1 DFQATT and CDR2 SNEGSKA (reference sequence). Written as DNA, the CDR3 is TGCAGTGCCCCCCCGGGGGGGTTCTATGGCTACACCTTC. As protein: CSAPPGGFYGYTF.

The sample holds a few counts of this clonotype. A much larger clone sits a single nucleotide away, making a read error possible. The chain has TRBV10-2 and TRBJ1-2; a weak D match, TRBD1 (6 bases). Germline loops: CDR1 WSHSY, CDR2 SAAADI. The CDR3 has 12 residues. CDR3 nucleotide sequence: TGCACCAGCAGCAAGGACAGCTATGGCTACACCTTC. Amino acids: CTSSKDSYGYTF.